This record looks at one T cell receptor (beta chain) sequence and its context. Method: immunoSEQ multiplex PCR; TCRdb's copy keeps in-frame clones and lacks some. Of about 110,000 clones listed, 90% are singletons. This sample was taken from a study of control samples from healthy donors and cancer patients. CDR1 is SGHRS, CDR2 YFSETQ, per germline. This CDR3 is 15 amino acids long. V lost 0 bases and J lost 8; bases outside the gene matches: 3. The receptor's source is a human donor in good health. The donor label of this sample is uncertain. This chain links TRBV5-1 with TRBJ1-6, with 9 bases identical to TRBD1. The sequencing input was blood. DNA of the CDR3: TGCGCCAGCAGCTTGGACAGGGGGCTGCATTCACCCCTCCACTTT. It encodes CASSLDRGLHSPLHF.